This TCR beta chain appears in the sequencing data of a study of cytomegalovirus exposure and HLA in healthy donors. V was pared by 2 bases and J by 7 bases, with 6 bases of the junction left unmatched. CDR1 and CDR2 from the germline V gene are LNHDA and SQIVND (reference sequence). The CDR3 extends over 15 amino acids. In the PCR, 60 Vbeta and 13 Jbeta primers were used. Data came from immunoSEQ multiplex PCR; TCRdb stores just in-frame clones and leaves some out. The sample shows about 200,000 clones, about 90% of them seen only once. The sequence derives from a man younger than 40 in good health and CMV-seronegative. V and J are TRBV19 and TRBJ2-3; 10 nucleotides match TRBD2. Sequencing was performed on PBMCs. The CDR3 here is CASSIPSGGANTQYF. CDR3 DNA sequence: TGTGCCAGTAGTATACCCAGCGGGGGGGCGAATACGCAGTATTTT.